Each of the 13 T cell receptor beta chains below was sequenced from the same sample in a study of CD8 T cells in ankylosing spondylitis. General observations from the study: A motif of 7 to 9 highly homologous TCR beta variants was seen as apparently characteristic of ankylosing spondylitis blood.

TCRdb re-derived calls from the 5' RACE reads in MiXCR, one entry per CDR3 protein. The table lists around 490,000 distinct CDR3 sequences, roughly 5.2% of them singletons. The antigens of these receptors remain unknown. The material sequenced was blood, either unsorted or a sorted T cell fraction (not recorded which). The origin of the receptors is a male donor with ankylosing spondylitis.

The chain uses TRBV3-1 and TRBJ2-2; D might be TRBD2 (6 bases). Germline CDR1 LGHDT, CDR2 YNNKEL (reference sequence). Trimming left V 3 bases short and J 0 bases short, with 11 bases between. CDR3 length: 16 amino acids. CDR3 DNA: TGTGCCAGCAGCCACCGGAGGGAAGCGAACACCGGGGAGCTGTTTTTT. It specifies CASSHRREANTGELFF.

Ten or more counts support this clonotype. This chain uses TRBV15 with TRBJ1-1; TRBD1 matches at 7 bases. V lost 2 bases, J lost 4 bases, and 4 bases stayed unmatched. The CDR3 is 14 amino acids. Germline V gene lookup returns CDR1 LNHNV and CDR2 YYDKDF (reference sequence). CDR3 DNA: TGTGCCACCAGCAGACCCACAGGGGCCACTGAAGCTTTCTTT. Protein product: CATSRPTGATEAFF.

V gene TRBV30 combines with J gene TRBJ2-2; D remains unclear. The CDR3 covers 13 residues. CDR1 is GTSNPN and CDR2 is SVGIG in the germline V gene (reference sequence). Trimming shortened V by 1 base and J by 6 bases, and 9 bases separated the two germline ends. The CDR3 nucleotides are TGTGCCTGGAGTGCTTCCCAGCCCGGGGAGCTGTTTTTT. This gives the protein CAWSASQPGELFF.

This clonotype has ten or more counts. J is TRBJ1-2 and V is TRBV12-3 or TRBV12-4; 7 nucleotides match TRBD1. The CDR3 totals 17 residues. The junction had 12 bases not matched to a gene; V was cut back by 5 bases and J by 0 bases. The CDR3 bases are TGTGCCAGCAGTCCTACAGGGGAATTCTCTTCTAACTATGGCTACACCTTC. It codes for CASSPTGEFSSNYGYTF.

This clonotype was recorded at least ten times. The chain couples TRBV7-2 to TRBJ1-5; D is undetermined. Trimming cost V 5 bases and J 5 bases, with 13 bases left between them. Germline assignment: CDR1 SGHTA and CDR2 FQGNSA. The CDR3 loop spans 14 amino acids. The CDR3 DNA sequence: TGTGCCAGCAGCCGGGCACAGTCCTATCAGCCCCAGCATTTT. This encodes CASSRAQSYQPQHF.

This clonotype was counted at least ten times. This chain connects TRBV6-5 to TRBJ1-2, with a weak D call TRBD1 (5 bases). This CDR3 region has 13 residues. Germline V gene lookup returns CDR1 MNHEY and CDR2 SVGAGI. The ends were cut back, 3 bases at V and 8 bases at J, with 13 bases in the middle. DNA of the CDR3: TGTGCCAGCAGTTATGAGGGATACAGGGGCTACACCTTC. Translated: CASSYEGYRGYTF.

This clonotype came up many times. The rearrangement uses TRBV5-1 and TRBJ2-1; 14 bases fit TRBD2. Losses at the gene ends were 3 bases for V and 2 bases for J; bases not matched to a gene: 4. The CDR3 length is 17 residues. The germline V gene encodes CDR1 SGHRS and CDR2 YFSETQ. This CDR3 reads CASSWGLAGAAYNEQFF. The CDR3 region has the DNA TGCGCCAGCAGCTGGGGACTAGCGGGGGCTGCCTACAATGAGCAGTTCTTC. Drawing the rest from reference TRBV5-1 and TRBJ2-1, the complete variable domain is KAGVTQTPRYLIKTRGQQVTLSCSPISGHRSVSWYQQTPGQGLQFLFEYFSETQRNKGNFPGRFSGRQFSNSRSEMNVSTLELGDSALYLCASSWGLAGAAYNEQFFGPGTRLTVL.

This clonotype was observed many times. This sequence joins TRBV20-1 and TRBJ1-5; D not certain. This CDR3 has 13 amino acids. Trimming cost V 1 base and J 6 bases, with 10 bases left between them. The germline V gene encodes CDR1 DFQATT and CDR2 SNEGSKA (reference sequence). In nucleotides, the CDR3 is TGCAGTGCTAGAGTGGCAGGACGTCAGCCCCAGCATTTT. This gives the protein CSARVAGRQPQHF.

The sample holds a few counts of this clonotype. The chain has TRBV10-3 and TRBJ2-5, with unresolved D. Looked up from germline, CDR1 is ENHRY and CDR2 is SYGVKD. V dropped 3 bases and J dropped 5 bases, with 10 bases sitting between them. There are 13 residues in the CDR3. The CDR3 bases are TGTGCCATCAGTGAAGGTAGCTCGGAGACCCAGTACTTC. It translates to CAISEGSSETQYF.

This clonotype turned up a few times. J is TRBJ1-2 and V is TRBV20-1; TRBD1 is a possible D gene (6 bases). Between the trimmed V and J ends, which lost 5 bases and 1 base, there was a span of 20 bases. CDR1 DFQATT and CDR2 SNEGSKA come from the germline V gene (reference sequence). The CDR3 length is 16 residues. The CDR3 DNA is TGCAGTGCTCGGCACAGGGAGGTATGGGGTAACTATGGCTACACCTTC. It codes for CSARHREVWGNYGYTF.

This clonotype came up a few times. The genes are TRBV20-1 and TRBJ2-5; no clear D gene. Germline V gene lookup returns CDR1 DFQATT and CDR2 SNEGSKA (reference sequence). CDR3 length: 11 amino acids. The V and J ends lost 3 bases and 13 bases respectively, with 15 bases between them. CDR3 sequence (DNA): TGCAGTGCTAGTAACCCCGTCGTCGCGTACTTC. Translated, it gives CSASNPVVAYF.

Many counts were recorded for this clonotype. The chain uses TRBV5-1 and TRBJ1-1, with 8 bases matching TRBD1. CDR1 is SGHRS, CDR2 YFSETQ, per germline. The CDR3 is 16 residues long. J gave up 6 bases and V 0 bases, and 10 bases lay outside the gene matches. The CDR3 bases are TGCGCCAGCAGCTTGGTAGTTGGACAGGGTTGGGCTGAAGCTTTCTTT. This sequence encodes CASSLVVGQGWAEAFF.

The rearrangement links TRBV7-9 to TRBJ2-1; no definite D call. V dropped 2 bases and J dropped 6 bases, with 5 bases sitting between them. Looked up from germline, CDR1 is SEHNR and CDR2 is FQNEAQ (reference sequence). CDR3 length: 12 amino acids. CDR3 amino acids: CASSLLTNEQFF. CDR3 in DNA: TGTGCCAGCAGCTTACTCACCAATGAGCAGTTCTTC.